The entry below describes one T cell receptor beta chain. As yet, its antigen is unknown. TCRdb re-called the reads with MiXCR, one entry per CDR3 protein. The table shows about 830,000 distinct CDR3 sequences, with about 30% occurring only once. The V end lost 5 bases, the J end lost 12 bases, and 25 bases lay between the germline ends. This CDR3 is 15 amino acids long. This sample was taken from a study of T cell repertoires in cytomegalovirus infection. General study findings and limits: Dominating the ex vivo response were HLA-C-restricted CMV-specific TCR beta clonotypes.

This material consisted of cultured CD8+ T cells from PBMCs, taken from culture after CMV antigen stimulation. This clonotype was obtained from a human donor in good health (CMV status not recorded). Some clones in this sample may be carry-over from other donors' samples. This sequence joins TRBV12-3 or TRBV12-4 and TRBJ1-1, with a weak D call TRBD1 (5 bases). In nucleotides, the CDR3 is TGTGCCAGCAGTCCATCCGGGCTCGGAGCAGGGTTGACTTTCTTT. Protein sequence: CASSPSGLGAGLTFF.